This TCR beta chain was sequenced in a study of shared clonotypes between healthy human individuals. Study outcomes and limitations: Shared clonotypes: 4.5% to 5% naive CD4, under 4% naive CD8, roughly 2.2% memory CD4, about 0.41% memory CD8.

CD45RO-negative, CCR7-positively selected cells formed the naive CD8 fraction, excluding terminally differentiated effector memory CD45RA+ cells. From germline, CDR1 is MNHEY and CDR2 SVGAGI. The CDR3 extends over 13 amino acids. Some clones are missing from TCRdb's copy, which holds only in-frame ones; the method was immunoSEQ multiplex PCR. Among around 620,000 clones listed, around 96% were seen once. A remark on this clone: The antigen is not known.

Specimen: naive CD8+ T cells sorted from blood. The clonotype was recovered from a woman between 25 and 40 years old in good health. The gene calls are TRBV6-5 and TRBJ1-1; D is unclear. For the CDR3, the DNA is TGTGCAACCTTCGACGGACTGAACACTGAAGCTTTCTTT. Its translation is CATFDGLNTEAFF.